This section outlines one T cell receptor (beta chain) sequence together with its context. CDR1 is MNHNS, CDR2 SASEGT, per germline. The CDR3 runs 14 residues. Trimming shortened V by 1 base and J by 5 bases, and 9 bases separated the two germline ends. The participants were between about 18 and 90 years old and came from under 25 US areas. Which cohort a participant joined came from the clinical history participants gave. Two negative PCRs, clearance, or symptom resolution characterized the recovered Cohort 3 donors. This sample is part of a study of blood T cell repertoires in COVID-19. Study context: Sample material is recorded as cDNA or gDNA derived from T cells, B-cell-depleted T cells, or PBMCs.

The data were produced by immunoSEQ multiplex PCR, yet TCRdb's version contains in-frame clones alone and is incomplete. The sample holds 290,000 or so clones, over 75% seen once. Sequences were obtained from PBMCs or T cells enriched from blood (not recorded which). The V and J genes are TRBV6-1 and TRBJ1-5, with D tentatively TRBD1 (6 bases). The clonotype comes from a woman aged 30 to 39 who had recovered from COVID-19. The CDR3 sequence: CASSEGTVDQPQHF. The CDR3 DNA reads TGTGCCAGCAGTGAAGGGACAGTAGATCAGCCCCAGCATTTT.